Sequencing of this TCR beta chain was carried out in a study of T cells in Graves' hyperthyroidism and ophthalmopathy. RNA transcripts gave rise to amplified TCR beta CDR3 regions. Using the HTBI primer set, a first-round RT-PCR was run on the TCR CDR3. TCRdb independently ran MiXCR on the multiplex PCR reads; one entry per CDR3 protein. The table includes approximately 640,000 distinct CDR3 sequences, 16% detected once. Trimming took off 5 bases at V and 7 bases at J, with 14 bases between the two ends. Germline CDR1 reads MNHNS; CDR2 reads SASEGT. CDR3 length: 14 amino acids. Only a few counts were recorded for this clonotype.

V gene TRBV6-1 combines with J gene TRBJ2-2; D ambiguous. The receptor was isolated from a woman aged 25 to 39 with Graves' hyperthyroidism. Sequencing was carried out using blood. The CDR3 DNA reads TGTGCCAGCAGTTATGGGCGGTTGAACGGGGAGCTGTTTTTT. This codes for CASSYGRLNGELFF.